Listed here are 9 T cell receptor beta chains from one sample, sequenced in a study of cytomegalovirus exposure and HLA in healthy donors. Clones were read by immunoSEQ multiplex PCR, and TCRdb kept only the in-frame ones, dropping some. The sample contains fewer than 250,000 clones, 83% of which appear only once. What was sequenced was PBMCs. The source of these receptors is a woman under 30 in good health and CMV-seronegative.

J is TRBJ2-5 and V is TRBV6-5; 12 bases map to TRBD2. The CDR3 is made up of 14 amino acids. V trimming: 8 bases; J trimming: 5 bases; junction bases outside the gene matches: 6. Germline V lookup: CDR1 MNHEY, CDR2 SVGAGI. For the CDR3, the DNA is TGTGCCAGCGCTAGGACTAGCGGGAAGGAGACCCAGTACTTC. Protein: CASARTSGKETQYF.

The V call is TRBV7-6, the J call TRBJ2-3; D tentatively reads TRBD1 or TRBD2 (5 bases each). V was shortened by 8 bases and J by 9 bases, with 15 bases between the two germline ends. Germline V CDR1 and CDR2: SGHVS, FNYEAQ. The CDR3 consists of 12 residues. CDR3 nucleotides: TGTGCCAGCGCTTCCCCACGGGGCACGCAGTATTTT. It encodes CASASPRGTQYF.

The chain employs TRBV5-1 and TRBJ1-5; maybe TRBD1 (6 bases). V lost 3 bases to trimming and J lost 5 bases, with 9 bases between them. Germline V gene data show CDR1 as SGHRS and CDR2 as YFSETQ. This CDR3 is 13 amino acids long. CDR3 DNA sequence: TGCGCCAGCAGCTACGCAGGGGATCAGCCCCAGCATTTT. This codes for CASSYAGDQPQHF.

The rearrangement uses TRBV30 and TRBJ2-7; no clear D gene. CDR1 is GTSNPN and CDR2 is SVGIG in the germline V gene (reference sequence). This CDR3 region has 13 residues. V lost 3 bases and J 3 bases, leaving 12 bases between the germline ends. CDR3 region: CAWSPPPDYEQYF. CDR3 coding DNA: TGTGCCTGGAGCCCACCGCCAGACTACGAGCAGTACTTC.

The chain carries TRBV29-1 and TRBJ1-2; tentative D call: TRBD1 (5 bases). Germline V gene lookup returns CDR1 SQVTM and CDR2 ANQGSEA. V lost 7 bases to trimming and J lost 2 bases, with 11 bases between them. The CDR3 length is 12 residues. CDR3 nucleotide sequence: TGCAGCGCCCCGGACACGAACTATGGCTACACCTTC. This translates into CSAPDTNYGYTF.

The chain combines TRBV28 with TRBJ1-4; D gene ambiguous. Per germline, CDR1 MDHEN and CDR2 SYDVKM. The CDR3 consists of 12 residues. The V gene lost 5 bases and the J gene lost 8 bases, with 9 bases spanning the gap. The CDR3 here is CASSVQGEKLFF. CDR3 DNA sequence: TGTGCCAGCAGTGTGCAAGGGGAAAAACTGTTTTTT.

The chain combines TRBV9 with TRBJ1-6; D gene uncertain. The CDR3 runs 14 residues. Trimming removed 0 bases at V and 7 bases at J, with 8 bases between. Looked up from germline, CDR1 is SGDLS and CDR2 is YYNGEE. The CDR3 region has the DNA TGTGCCAGCAGCGTAGATCGACCGAATTCACCCCTCCACTTT. Protein: CASSVDRPNSPLHF. The entire variable domain, with the rest obtained from reference TRBV9 and TRBJ1-6, is as follows: DSGVTQTPKHLITATGQRVTLRCSPRSGDLSVYWYQQSLDQGLQFLIQYYNGEERAKGNILERFSAQQFPDLHSELNLSSLELGDSALYFCASSVDRPNSPLHFGNGTRLTVT.

The V and J genes are TRBV7-8 and TRBJ1-5, with unresolved D. From germline, CDR1 is SGHVS and CDR2 FQNEAQ. V lost 0 bases and J lost 10, with 10 bases in between. The CDR3 sequence is 13 residues long. The CDR3 region has the DNA TGTGCCAGCAGCTTAGCAGGCAGGTCTCCCCAGCATTTT. Protein: CASSLAGRSPQHF.

The chain has TRBV5-1 and TRBJ1-2; 7 nucleotides align to TRBD1. CDR1 and CDR2 (germline): SGHRS, YFSETQ. The CDR3 consists of 15 residues. Trimming removed 3 bases from V and 3 bases from J; junction bases left unmatched: 8. CDR3 sequence reads: CASSSRTGKDYGYTF. In DNA, the CDR3 is TGCGCCAGCAGCTCCCGGACAGGAAAAGACTATGGCTACACCTTC.